Included here is one T cell receptor beta chain sequence, with context. What it recognizes is unknown. Both 60 Vbeta primers and 13 Jbeta primers went into the PCR. TCRdb keeps only in-frame clones here, not all; method: immunoSEQ multiplex PCR. This sample yields over 150,000 clones, of which roughly 71% are seen a single time; roughly 7.4% belongs to the top ten. The data are from a study of cytomegalovirus exposure and HLA in healthy donors. Whole-study findings and limits: Usually a TCR sequence was rare, but some public TCRs were found in many donors. A later analysis by the authors found several of the most significant clusters apparently linked to common viral pathogens.

V gave up 5 bases and J gave up 5 bases; unmatched junction bases: 14. The CDR3 has 16 amino acids. Germline CDR1 SEHNR, CDR2 FQNEAQ (reference sequence). Healthy bone marrow donors made up the cohort. This receptor was identified in a male donor in good health and CMV-seropositive. The sequenced sample was PBMCs. The rearrangement uses TRBV7-9 and TRBJ2-7; the match to TRBD2 covers 8 bases. CDR3 sequence reads: CASSHAGGRGRHEQYF. DNA for the CDR3: TGTGCCAGCAGCCACGCGGGGGGCAGGGGCAGGCACGAGCAGTACTTC.